This T cell receptor (beta chain) was captured in a study of control samples from healthy donors and cancer patients. The CDR3 length is 14 residues. Trimming shortened V by 7 bases and J by 1 base, and 12 bases separated the two germline ends. Germline lookup yields CDR1 MNHEY and CDR2 SMNVEV (reference sequence). In its sample, this clone was seen a few times. Sequenced by immunoSEQ multiplex PCR; TCRdb stores in-frame clones only, minus some. The sample yields roughly 450,000 clones, 90% seen once. The receptor was isolated from a man between 35 and 55 years old with head and neck cancer. V is TRBV27 and J is TRBJ2-3; possible D gene TRBD2, 5 bases. Sequencing was done on a sample of PBMCs. In nucleotides, the CDR3 is TGTGCCAGCACCCCGGGGTACCGCACAGATACGCAGTATTTT. Amino acid sequence: CASTPGYRTDTQYF.